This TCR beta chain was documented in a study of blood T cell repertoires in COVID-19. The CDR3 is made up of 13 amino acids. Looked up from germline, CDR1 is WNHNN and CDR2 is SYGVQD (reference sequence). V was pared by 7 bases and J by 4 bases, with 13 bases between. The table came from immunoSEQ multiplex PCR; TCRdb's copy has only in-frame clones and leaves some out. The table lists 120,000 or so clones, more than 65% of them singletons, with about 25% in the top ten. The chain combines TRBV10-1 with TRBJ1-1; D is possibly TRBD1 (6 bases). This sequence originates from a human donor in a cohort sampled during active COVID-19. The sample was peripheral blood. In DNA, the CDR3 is TGCGCCAGCACTCAGGGGCCGGGCACTGAAGCTTTCTTT. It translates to CASTQGPGTEAFF.